This T cell receptor (beta chain) was sequenced during a study of T cells in Graves' hyperthyroidism and ophthalmopathy. Overall study findings and caveats: Most thyroid clonotypes with frequency above 0.001 were detected in blood. Model output signaled ophthalmopathy a median around 6.9 months ahead of onset.

V lost 8 bases and J lost 5, with 21 bases in between. Germline V gene sequence: CDR1 DFQATT, CDR2 SNEGSKA (reference sequence). The CDR3 has 14 residues. This clonotype was recorded at least ten times. Its cognate antigen is unknown. It was uncontrolled infection, other autoimmune disease, pregnancy or lactation that excluded patients. Amplified TCR beta CDR3 regions derived from RNA transcripts. A set of HTBI primers served as the primers for a first-round RT-PCR of the TCR CDR3. From the multiplex PCR reads, TCRdb called clonotypes with MiXCR, one entry per CDR3 protein. This table has about 300,000 distinct CDR3 sequences, roughly a fifth appearing once.

The sequenced sample consisted of blood. The chain couples TRBV20-1 to TRBJ2-5; possibly TRBD1 for D (6 bases). This TCR derives from a man aged 50 or older with Graves' ophthalmopathy. CDR3 in amino acids: CSLLGGPTEETQYF. The CDR3, as DNA: TGCAGTTTGCTAGGGGGACCGACTGAGGAGACCCAGTACTTC.